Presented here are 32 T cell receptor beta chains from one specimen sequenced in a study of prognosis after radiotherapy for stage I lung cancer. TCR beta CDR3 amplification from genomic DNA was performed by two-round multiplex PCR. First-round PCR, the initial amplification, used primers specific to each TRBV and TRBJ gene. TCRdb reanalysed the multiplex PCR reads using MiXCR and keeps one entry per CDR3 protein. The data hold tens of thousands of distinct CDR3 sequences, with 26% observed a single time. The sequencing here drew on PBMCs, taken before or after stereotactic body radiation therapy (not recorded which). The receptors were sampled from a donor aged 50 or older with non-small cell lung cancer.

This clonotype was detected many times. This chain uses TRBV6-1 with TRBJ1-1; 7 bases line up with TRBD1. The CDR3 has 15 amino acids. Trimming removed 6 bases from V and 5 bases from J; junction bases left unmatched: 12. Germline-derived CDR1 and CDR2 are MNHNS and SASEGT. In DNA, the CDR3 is TGTGCCAGCAGCCAGGTACAGGGGACGGGGACTGAAGCTTTCTTT. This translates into CASSQVQGTGTEAFF.

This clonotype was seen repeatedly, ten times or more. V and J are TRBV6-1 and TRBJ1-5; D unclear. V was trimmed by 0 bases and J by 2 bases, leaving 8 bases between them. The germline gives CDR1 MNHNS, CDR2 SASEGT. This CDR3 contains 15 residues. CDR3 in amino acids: CASSEAGRRNQPQHF. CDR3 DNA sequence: TGTGCCAGCAGTGAAGCAGGGCGGCGCAATCAGCCCCAGCATTTT.

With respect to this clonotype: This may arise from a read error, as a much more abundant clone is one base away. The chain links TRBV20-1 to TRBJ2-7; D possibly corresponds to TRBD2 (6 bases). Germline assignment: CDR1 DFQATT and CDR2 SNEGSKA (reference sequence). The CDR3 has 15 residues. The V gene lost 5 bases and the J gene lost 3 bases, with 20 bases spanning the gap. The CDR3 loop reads CSAGKPMAGFYEQYF. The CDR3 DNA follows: TGCAGTGCTGGAAAGCCGATGGCGGGGTTCTACGAGCAGTACTTC.

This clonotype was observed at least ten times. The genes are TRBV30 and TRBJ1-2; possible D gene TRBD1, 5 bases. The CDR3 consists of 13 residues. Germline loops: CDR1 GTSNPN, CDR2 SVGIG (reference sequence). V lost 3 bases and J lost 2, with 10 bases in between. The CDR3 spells CAWSLRANYGYTF. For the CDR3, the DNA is TGTGCCTGGAGCCTCAGGGCGAACTATGGCTACACCTTC.

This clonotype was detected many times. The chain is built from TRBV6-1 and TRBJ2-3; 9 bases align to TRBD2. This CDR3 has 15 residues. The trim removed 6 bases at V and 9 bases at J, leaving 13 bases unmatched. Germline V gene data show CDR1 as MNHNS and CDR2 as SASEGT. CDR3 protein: CASRVSGGPTGTQYF. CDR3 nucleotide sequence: TGTGCCAGCAGGGTAAGCGGGGGGCCCACTGGCACGCAGTATTTT.

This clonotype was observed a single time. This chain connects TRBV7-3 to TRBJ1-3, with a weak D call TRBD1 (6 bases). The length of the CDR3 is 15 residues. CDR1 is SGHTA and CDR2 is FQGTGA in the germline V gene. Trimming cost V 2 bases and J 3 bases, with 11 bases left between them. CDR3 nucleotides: TGTGCCAGCAGCTTACAACAGGGTCTTGGAAACACCATATATTTT. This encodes CASSLQQGLGNTIYF.

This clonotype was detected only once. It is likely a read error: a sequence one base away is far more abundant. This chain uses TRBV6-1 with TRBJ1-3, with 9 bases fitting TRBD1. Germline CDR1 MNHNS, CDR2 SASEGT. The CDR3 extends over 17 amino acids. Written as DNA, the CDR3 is TGTGCCGGCAGTTACCGGGGACAGGGCGGCTCTGGAAACACCATATATTTT. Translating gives CAGSYRGQGGSGNTIYF.

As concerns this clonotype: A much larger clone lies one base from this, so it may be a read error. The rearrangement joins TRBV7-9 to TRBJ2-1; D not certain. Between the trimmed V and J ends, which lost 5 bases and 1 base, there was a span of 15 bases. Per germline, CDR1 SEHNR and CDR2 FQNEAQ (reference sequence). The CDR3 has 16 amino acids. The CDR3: CASSPVLPRSYNEQFF. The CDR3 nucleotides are TGTGCCAGCAGCCCGGTTCTGCCAAGATCCTACAATGAGCAGTTCTTC.

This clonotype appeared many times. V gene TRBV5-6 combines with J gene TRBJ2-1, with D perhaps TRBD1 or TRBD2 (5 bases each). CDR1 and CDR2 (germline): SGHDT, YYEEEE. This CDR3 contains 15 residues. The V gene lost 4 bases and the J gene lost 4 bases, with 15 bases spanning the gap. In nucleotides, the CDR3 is TGTGCCAGCAGCCTGGATGCCGGGGCTTACAATGAGCAGTTCTTC. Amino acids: CASSLDAGAYNEQFF.

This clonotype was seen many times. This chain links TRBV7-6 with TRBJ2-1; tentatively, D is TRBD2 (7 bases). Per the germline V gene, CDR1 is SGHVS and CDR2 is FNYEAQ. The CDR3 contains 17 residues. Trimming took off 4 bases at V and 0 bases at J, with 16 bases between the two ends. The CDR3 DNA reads TGTGCCAGCAGCTCTGGGGGGGGGCAGAGCTCCTACAATGAGCAGTTCTTC. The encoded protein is CASSSGGGQSSYNEQFF.

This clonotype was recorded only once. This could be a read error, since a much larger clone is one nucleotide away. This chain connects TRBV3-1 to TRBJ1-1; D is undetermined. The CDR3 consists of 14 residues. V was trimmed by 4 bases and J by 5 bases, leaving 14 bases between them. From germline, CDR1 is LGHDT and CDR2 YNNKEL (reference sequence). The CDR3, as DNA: TGTGCCAGCAGCCCTGGGTCTGACGCTACTGAAGCTTTCTTT. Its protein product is CASSPGSDATEAFF.

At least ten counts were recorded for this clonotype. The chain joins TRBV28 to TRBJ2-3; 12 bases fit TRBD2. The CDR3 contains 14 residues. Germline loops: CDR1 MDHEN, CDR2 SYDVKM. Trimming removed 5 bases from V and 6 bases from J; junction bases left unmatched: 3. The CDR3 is CASSLTSGGDTQYF. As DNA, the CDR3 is TGTGCCAGCAGTCTCACTAGCGGGGGGGATACGCAGTATTTT.

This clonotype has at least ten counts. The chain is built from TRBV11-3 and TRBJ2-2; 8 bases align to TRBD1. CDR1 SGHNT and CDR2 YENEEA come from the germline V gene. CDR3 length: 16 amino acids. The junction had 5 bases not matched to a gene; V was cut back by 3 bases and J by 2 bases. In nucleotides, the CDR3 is TGTGCCAGCAGCTTCTTGACAGGGGATAACACCGGGGAGCTGTTTTTT. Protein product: CASSFLTGDNTGELFF.

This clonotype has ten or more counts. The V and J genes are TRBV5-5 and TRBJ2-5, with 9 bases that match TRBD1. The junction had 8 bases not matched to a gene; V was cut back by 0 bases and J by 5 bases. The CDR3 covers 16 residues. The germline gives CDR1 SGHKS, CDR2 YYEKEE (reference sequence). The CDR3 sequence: CASSLGLGQGRETQYF. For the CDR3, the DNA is TGTGCCAGCAGCTTGGGGTTGGGACAGGGTAGGGAGACCCAGTACTTC.

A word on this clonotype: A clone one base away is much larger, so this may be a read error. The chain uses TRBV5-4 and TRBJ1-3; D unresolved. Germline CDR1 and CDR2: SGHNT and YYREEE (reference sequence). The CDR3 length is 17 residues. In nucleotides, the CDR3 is TGTGCCAGCAGCTTGATGCCAACCGGATACCCTGGAGACACCATATATTTT. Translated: CASSLMPTGYPGDTIYF.

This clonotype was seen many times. The DNA of the CDR3 is TGTGCCAGCTCACCACGGTCGGAGCCTGGAAACACCATATATTTT. Its protein product is CASSPRSEPGNTIYF. The genes are TRBV18 and TRBJ1-3; D call uncertain. V gave up 1 base and J gave up 2 bases, with 9 bases separating them. From germline, CDR1 is KGHSH and CDR2 LQKENI. There are 15 residues in the CDR3. Supplemented by reference TRBV18 and TRBJ1-3, the full variable domain reads NAGVMQNPRHLVRRRGQEARLRCSPMKGHSHVYWYRQLPEEGLKFMVYLQKENIIDESGMPKERFSAEFPKEGPSILRIQQVVRGDSAAYFCASSPRSEPGNTIYFGEGSWLTVV.

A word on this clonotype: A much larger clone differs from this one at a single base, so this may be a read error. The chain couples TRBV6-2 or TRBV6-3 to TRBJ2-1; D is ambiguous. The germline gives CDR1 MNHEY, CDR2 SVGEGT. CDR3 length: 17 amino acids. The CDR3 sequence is CASIYSWAPSSYSEQFF. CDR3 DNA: TGTGCCAGCATTTACTCGTGGGCCCCGAGCTCCTACAGTGAGCAGTTCTTC.

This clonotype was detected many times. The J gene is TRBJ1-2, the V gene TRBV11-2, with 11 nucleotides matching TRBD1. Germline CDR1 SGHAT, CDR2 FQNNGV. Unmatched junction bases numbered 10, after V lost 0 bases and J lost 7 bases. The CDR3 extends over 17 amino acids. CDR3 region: CASSLDTGTGGRSGYTF. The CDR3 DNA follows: TGTGCCAGCAGCTTAGATACCGGGACAGGGGGACGTAGTGGCTACACCTTC.

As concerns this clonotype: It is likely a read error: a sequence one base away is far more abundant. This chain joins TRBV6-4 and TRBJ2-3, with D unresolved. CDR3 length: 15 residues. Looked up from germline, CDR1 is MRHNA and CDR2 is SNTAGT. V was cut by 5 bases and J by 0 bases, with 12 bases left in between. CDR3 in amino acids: CASSQFRGSTDTQYF. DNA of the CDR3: TGTGCCAGCAGTCAGTTCCGCGGTAGCACAGATACGCAGTATTTT.

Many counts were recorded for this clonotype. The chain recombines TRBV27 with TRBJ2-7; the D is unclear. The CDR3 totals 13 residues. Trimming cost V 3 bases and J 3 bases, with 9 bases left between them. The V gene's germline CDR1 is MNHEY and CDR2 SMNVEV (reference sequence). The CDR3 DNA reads TGTGCCAGCAGTTTGGCACAGAGCTACGAGCAGTACTTC. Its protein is CASSLAQSYEQYF.

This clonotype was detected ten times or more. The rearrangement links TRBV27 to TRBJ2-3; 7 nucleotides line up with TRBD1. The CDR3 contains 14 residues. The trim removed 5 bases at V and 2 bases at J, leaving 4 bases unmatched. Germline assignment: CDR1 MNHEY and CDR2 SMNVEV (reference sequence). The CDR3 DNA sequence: TGTGCCAGCAGTCAACAGGGGCTCACAGATACGCAGTATTTT. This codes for CASSQQGLTDTQYF.

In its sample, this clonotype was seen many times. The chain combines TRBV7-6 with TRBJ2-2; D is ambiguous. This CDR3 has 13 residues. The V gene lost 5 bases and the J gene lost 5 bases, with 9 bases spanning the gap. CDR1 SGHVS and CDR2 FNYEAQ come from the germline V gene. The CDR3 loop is CASSPVQTGELFF. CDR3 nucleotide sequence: TGTGCCAGCAGCCCGGTCCAGACCGGGGAGCTGTTTTTT.

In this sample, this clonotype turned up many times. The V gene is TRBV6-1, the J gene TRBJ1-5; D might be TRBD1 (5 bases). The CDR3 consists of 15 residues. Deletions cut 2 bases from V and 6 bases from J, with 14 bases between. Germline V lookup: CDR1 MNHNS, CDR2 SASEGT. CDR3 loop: CASSEHSRGGQPQHF. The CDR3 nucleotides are TGTGCCAGCAGTGAACACTCCCGGGGGGGTCAGCCCCAGCATTTT.

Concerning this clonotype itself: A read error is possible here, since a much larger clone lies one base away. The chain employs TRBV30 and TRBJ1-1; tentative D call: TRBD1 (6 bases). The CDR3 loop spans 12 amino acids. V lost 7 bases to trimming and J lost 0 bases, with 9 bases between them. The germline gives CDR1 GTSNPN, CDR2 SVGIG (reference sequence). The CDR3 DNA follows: TGTGCCTCGAACAGGGTGAACACTGAAGCTTTCTTT. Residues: CASNRVNTEAFF. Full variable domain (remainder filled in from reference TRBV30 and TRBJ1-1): SQTIHQWPATLVQPVGSPLSLECTVEGTSNPNLYWYRQAAGRGLQLLFYSVGIGQISSEVPQNLSASRPQDRQFILSSKKLLLSDSGFYLCASNRVNTEAFFGQGTRLTVV.

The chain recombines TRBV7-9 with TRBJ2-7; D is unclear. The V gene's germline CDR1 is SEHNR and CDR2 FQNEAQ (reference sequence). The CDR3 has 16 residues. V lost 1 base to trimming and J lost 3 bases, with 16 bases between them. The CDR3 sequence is CASSLEAPKGGYEQYF. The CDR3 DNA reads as TGTGCCAGCAGCTTAGAGGCCCCTAAGGGTGGCTACGAGCAGTACTTC.

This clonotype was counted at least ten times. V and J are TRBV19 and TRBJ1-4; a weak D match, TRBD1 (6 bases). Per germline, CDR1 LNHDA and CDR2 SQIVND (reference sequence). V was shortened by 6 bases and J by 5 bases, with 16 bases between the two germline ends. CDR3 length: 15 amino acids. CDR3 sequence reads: CASSTGTLRNEKLFF. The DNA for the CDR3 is TGTGCCAGTAGCACCGGGACACTAAGAAATGAAAAACTGTTTTTT.

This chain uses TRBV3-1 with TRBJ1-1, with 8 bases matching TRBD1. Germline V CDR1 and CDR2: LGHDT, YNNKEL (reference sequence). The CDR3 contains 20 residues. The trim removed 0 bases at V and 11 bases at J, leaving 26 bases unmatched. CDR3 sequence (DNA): TGTGCCAGCAGCCAAGAAGGGGTGAGGCCCCGGGACAGGTTTCTTTTGAGGGCTTTCTTT. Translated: CASSQEGVRPRDRFLLRAFF.

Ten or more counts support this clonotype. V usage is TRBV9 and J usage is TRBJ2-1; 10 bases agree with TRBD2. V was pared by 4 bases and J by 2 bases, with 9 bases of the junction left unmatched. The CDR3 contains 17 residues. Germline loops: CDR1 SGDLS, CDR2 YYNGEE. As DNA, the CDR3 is TGTGCCAGCAGCCATGAACTTACTAGCGGGGCCTACAATGAGCAGTTCTTC. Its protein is CASSHELTSGAYNEQFF. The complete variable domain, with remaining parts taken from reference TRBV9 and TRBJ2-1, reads DSGVTQTPKHLITATGQRVTLRCSPRSGDLSVYWYQQSLDQGLQFLIQYYNGEERAKGNILERFSAQQFPDLHSELNLSSLELGDSALYFCASSHELTSGAYNEQFFGPGTRLTVL.

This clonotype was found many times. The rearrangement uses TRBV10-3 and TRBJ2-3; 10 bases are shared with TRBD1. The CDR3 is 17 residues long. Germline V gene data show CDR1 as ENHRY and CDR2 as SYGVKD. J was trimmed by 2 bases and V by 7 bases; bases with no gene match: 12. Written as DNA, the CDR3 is TGTGCCATCATCCCCGGGACAGGGGCGACCCTCACAGATACGCAGTATTTT. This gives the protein CAIIPGTGATLTDTQYF.

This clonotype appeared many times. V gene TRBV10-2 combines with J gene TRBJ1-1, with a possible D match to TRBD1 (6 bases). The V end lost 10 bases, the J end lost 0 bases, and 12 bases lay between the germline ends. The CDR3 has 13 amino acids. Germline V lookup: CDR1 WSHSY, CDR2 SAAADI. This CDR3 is CATYREVNTEAFF. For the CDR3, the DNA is TGCGCCACGTACAGGGAGGTGAACACTGAAGCTTTCTTT.

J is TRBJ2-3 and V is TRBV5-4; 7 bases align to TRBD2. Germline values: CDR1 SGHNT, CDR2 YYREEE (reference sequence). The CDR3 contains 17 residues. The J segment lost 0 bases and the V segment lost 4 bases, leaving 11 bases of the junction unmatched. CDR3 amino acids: CASSPASGVSSTDTQYF. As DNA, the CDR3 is TGTGCCAGCAGCCCCGCAAGCGGGGTTTCTAGCACAGATACGCAGTATTTT.

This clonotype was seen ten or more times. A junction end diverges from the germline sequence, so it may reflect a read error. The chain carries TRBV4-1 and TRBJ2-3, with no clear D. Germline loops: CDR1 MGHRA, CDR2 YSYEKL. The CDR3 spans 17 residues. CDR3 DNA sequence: TGCGCCAGCACCCAAGAACGGGCGGCAGGCCTCGGAGATACGCAGTATTTT. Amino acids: CASTQERAAGLGDTQYF.